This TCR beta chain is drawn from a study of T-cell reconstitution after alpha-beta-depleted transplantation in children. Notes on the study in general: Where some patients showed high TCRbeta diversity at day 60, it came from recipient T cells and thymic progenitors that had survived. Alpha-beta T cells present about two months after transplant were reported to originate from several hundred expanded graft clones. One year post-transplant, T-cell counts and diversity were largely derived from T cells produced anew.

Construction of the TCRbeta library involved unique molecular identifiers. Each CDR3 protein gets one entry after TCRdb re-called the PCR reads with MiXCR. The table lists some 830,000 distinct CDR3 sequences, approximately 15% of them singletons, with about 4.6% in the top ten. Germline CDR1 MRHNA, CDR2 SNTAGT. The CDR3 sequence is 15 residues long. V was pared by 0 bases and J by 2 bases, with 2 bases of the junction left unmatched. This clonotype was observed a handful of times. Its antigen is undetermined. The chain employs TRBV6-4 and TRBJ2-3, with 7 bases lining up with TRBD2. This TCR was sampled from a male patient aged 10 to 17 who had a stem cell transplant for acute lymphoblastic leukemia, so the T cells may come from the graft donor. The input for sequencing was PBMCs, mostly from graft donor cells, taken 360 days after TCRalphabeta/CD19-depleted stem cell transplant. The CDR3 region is CASSDSAGPTDTQYF. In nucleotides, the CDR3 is TGTGCCAGCAGTGACTCAGCGGGACCCACAGATACGCAGTATTTT.